One and the same sample provided the 18 T cell receptor beta chains below, sequenced in a study of lung T cells in sarcoidosis with Löfgren's syndrome. Using its own MiXCR run on the reads, TCRdb lists one record per CDR3 protein. The sample holds roughly 19,000 distinct CDR3 sequences, less than 25% seen once. Sequenced material: CD4+ T cells from PBMCs. The source of these receptors is a human donor with sarcoidosis (Löfgren's syndrome or another form), or a control subject (not recorded which).

In its sample, this clonotype was seen many times. The J gene is TRBJ2-7, the V gene TRBV12-3 or TRBV12-4; 9 bases agree with TRBD1. V lost 4 bases, J lost 4 bases, and 8 bases stayed unmatched. This CDR3 is 15 amino acids long. This CDR3 is CASSSGTGLLYEQYF. In nucleotides, the CDR3 is TGTGCCAGCAGTTCCGGGACAGGGTTGTTATACGAGCAGTACTTC.

This clonotype was seen a handful of times. This clone may be a read error of a much larger clone one base away. V and J are TRBV27 and TRBJ2-7; D possibly uses TRBD1 or TRBD2 (5 bases each). Trimming removed 6 bases from V and 11 bases from J, with 14 bases in between. Germline V gives CDR1 MNHEY, CDR2 SMNVEV (reference sequence). This CDR3 region has 11 residues. The CDR3 DNA reads as TGTGCCAGCAGAGGCTCGAGGGGAAAGTACTTC. As protein: CASRGSRGKYF.

A remark on this clonotype: This may be a read error, as it is one base from a much larger clone. This chain links TRBV12-3 or TRBV12-4 with TRBJ1-1; 9 nucleotides agree with TRBD1. The CDR3 contains 14 residues. This chain's CDR3 is CASSGQGWNTEASF. The CDR3 nucleotides are TGTGCCAGCAGCGGACAGGGGTGGAACACTGAAGCTTCCTTT.

This clonotype was detected ten times or more. V gene TRBV19 combines with J gene TRBJ2-2; D remains unclear. V lost 0 bases, J lost 1 base, and 6 bases lay in between. CDR1 is LNHDA and CDR2 is SQIVND in the germline V gene (reference sequence). The CDR3 runs 15 residues. CDR3: CASSIDRRNTGELFF. The CDR3 region has the DNA TGTGCCAGTAGTATAGACAGGCGGAACACCGGGGAGCTGTTTTTT.

Judged by abundance, this clonotype is medium-sized. This rearrangement joins TRBV6-1 to TRBJ2-3; TRBD2 is a possible D gene (6 bases). The length of the CDR3 is 16 residues. Germline V gene lookup returns CDR1 MNHNS and CDR2 SASEGT. Trimming removed 8 bases from V and 4 bases from J, with 22 bases in between. CDR3 sequence reads: CASAPGLSGPADTQYF. The DNA for the CDR3 is TGTGCCAGCGCCCCCGGGTTGAGCGGGCCCGCAGATACGCAGTATTTT.

This clonotype was seen repeatedly, ten times or more. The chain joins TRBV7-8 to TRBJ2-7; TRBD1 matches 7 bases. The germline CDR1 and CDR2 sequences are SGHVS and FQNEAQ. Trimming cost V 5 bases and J 0 bases; bases outside gene matches: 4. The CDR3 has 14 amino acids. This CDR3 is CASSPRQGSYEQYF. The CDR3, as DNA: TGTGCCAGCAGCCCCCGACAGGGCTCCTACGAGCAGTACTTC.

In this sample, this clonotype turned up many times. The V gene is TRBV7-2, the J gene TRBJ2-7, with 10 bases that match TRBD2. Per germline, CDR1 SGHTA and CDR2 FQGNSA. There are 15 residues in the CDR3. The V gene end was trimmed by 2 bases and the J gene end by 3 bases; junction bases not matched to a gene: 4. As DNA, the CDR3 is TGTGCCAGCAGCTTAACTAGCGGGGTAAACTACGAGCAGTACTTC. Translated: CASSLTSGVNYEQYF.

By sample fraction, this clonotype is medium-sized. The DNA of the CDR3 is TGTGCCAGCAGTGAGCGCAATGAGCAGTTCTTC. Translating it yields CASSERNEQFF. The chain uses TRBV6-1 and TRBJ2-1; D gene ambiguous. The length of the CDR3 is 11 residues. V was clipped by 3 bases and J by 6 bases, with 3 bases between them. Germline values: CDR1 MNHNS, CDR2 SASEGT.

In this sample, this clonotype turned up many times. This chain connects TRBV5-1 to TRBJ1-1; maybe TRBD1 (5 bases). The CDR3 runs to 14 residues. V was pared by 1 base and J by 0 bases, with 7 bases between. Looked up from germline, CDR1 is SGHRS and CDR2 is YFSETQ. CDR3 sequence reads: CASSLNRMNTEAFF. The CDR3 nucleotides are TGCGCCAGCAGCTTGAACAGGATGAACACTGAAGCTTTCTTT.

This clonotype was seen many times. This chain links TRBV24-1 with TRBJ2-5; perhaps D is TRBD1 or TRBD2 (6 bases each). Germline CDR1 KGHDR, CDR2 SFDVKD. With 3 bases removed from V and 1 base from J, the gap between germline ends came to 20 bases. The CDR3 is made up of 18 amino acids. DNA of the CDR3: TGTGCCACCAGTGATCCCCGGAGGGGGTCAGAGGGCCAAGAGACCCAGTACTTC. Translated, it gives CATSDPRRGSEGQETQYF.

Note on this clonotype: The CDR3 does not end in the conserved phenylalanine or tryptophan, so this is likely a read error. The V call is TRBV29-1, the J call TRBJ2-7, with D maybe TRBD2 (5 bases). This CDR3 has 14 amino acids. V was trimmed by 4 bases and J by 0 bases, leaving 13 bases between them. Germline V gives CDR1 SQVTM, CDR2 ANQGSEA. The CDR3 reads CSVVGGPISYEQYL. The CDR3 region has the DNA TGCAGCGTTGTAGGCGGGCCTATCTCCTACGAGCAGTACCTC.

The chain is built from TRBV20-1 and TRBJ2-1; TRBD2 is a possible D gene (5 bases). Trimming took 3 bases from V and 13 from J, leaving 16 bases between them. The CDR3 spans 12 residues. Germline V lookup: CDR1 DFQATT, CDR2 SNEGSKA (reference sequence). CDR3 sequence (DNA): TGCAGTGCTAGTACGCTGGGGAGACCCCAGTTCTTC. Translation: CSASTLGRPQFF.

This clonotype was picked up many times. The chain employs TRBV7-2 and TRBJ2-5; the match to TRBD2 covers 7 bases. Germline CDR1 is SGHTA and CDR2 is FQGNSA. The CDR3 contains 17 residues. The V segment lost 4 bases and the J segment 2 bases; nucleotides outside the gene matches: 13. CDR3 bases: TGTGCCAGCAGCTCCGACGTGGGGACTACCGATCAAGAGACCCAGTACTTC. It encodes CASSSDVGTTDQETQYF.

Details on this clonotype: The junction does not match germline at one end; this may be a read error. V usage is TRBV20-1 and J usage is TRBJ2-5; D uncertain. This CDR3 contains 12 residues. CDR1 and CDR2 (germline): DFQATT, SNEGSKA (reference sequence). CDR3 region: CNAECSQETQYF. The DNA for the CDR3 is TGCAATGCTGAGTGCAGCCAAGAGACCCAGTACTTC.

This clonotype was observed at least ten times. This sequence joins TRBV12-3 or TRBV12-4 and TRBJ1-1; no firm D call. V was trimmed by 8 bases and J by 5 bases, leaving 15 bases between them. CDR3 length: 13 residues. The CDR3 here is CASRSGLGTEAFF. The CDR3 DNA reads as TGTGCCAGCCGCTCCGGACTTGGGACTGAAGCTTTCTTT.

This clonotype was counted ten times or more. DNA for the CDR3: TGTGCCACCAGTGATTTTTGGCTAGGGGAGACCCAGTACTTC. It specifies CATSDFWLGETQYF. V and J are TRBV24-1 and TRBJ2-5, with D hard to call. Germline CDR1 KGHDR, CDR2 SFDVKD. The CDR3 has 14 amino acids. V lost 1 base and J 5 bases, leaving 10 bases between the germline ends.

Within the sample, this clonotype is medium-sized. This chain links TRBV20-1 with TRBJ2-7; a weak D match, TRBD1 (6 bases). Trimming took 2 bases from V and 1 from J, leaving 6 bases between them. Germline V CDR1 and CDR2: DFQATT, SNEGSKA (reference sequence). This CDR3 is 12 amino acids long. The CDR3 region is CSARQGSYEQYF. The CDR3 DNA follows: TGCAGTGCTAGACAGGGGTCCTACGAGCAGTACTTC.

By proportion, this clonotype is medium-sized. V is TRBV27 and J is TRBJ2-5; D call uncertain. Germline CDR1 is MNHEY and CDR2 is SMNVEV (reference sequence). The V and J ends lost 2 bases and 2 bases respectively, with 15 bases between them. The CDR3 spans 16 residues. The CDR3 bases are TGTGCCAGCAGTTTAGTGAGTAACAGAGCGCAAGAGACCCAGTACTTC. Its protein is CASSLVSNRAQETQYF.